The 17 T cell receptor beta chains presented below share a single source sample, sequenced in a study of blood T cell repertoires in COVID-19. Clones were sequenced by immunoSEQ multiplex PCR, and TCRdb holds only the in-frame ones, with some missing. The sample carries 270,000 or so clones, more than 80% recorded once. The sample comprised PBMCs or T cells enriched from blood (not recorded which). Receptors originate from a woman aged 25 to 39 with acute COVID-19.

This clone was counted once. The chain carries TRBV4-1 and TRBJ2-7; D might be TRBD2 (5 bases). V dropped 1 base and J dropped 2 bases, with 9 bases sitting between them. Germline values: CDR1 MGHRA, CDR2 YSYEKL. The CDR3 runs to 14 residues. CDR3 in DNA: TGCGCCAGCAGCCAAGGAAGCGGCCCCTACGAGCAGTACTTC. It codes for CASSQGSGPYEQYF.

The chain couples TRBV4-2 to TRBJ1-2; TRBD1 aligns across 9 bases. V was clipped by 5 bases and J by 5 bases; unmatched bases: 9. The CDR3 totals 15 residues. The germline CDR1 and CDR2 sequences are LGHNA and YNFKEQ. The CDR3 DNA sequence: TGTGCCAGCAGCTCGATGGACAGGGGAAGGTATGGCTACACCTTC. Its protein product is CASSSMDRGRYGYTF.

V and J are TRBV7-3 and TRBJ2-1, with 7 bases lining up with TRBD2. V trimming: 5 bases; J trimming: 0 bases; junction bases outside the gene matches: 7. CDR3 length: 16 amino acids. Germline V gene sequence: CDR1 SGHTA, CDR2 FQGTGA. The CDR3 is CASSPGEGSSYNEQFF. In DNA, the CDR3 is TGTGCCAGCAGCCCGGGGGAGGGGAGCTCCTACAATGAGCAGTTCTTC.

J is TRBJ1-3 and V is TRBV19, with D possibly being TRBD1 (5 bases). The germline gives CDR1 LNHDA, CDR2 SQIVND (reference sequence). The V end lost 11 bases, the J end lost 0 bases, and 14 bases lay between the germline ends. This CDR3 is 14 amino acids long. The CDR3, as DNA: TGTGCCGCCCAACAGGCTAACTCTGGAAACACCATATATTTT. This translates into CAAQQANSGNTIYF.

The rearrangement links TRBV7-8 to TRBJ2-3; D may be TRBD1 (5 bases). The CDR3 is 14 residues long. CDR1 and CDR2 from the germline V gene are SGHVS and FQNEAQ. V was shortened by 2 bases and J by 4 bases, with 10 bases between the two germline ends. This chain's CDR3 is CASSLPSTADTQYF. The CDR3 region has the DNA TGTGCCAGCAGCTTACCCTCGACAGCAGATACGCAGTATTTT.

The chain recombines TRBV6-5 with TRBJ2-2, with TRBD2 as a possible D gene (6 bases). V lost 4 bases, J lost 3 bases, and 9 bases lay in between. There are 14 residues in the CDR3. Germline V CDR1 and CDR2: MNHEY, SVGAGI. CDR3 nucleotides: TGTGCCAGCAGTTCTGGGACTTACACCGGGGAGCTGTTTTTT. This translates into CASSSGTYTGELFF.

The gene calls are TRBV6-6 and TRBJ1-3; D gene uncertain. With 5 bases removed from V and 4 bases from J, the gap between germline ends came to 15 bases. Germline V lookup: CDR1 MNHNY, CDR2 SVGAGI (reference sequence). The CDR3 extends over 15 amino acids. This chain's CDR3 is CASSPSRYSGNTIYF. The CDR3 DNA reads TGTGCCAGCAGTCCCTCGAGGTATTCCGGAAACACCATATATTTT.

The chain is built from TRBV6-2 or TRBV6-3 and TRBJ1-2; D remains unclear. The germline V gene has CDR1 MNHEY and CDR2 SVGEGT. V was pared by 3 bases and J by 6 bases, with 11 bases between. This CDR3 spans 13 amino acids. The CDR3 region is CASSYIEGDGYTF. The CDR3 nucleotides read TGTGCCAGCAGTTATATAGAGGGAGATGGCTACACCTTC.

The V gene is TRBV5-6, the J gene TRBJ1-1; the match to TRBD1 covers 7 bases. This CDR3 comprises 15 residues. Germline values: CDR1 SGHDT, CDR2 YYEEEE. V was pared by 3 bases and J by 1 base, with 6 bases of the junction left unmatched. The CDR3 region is CASSSGQTGNTEAFF. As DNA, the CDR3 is TGTGCCAGCAGCTCGGGACAGACGGGGAACACTGAAGCTTTCTTT.

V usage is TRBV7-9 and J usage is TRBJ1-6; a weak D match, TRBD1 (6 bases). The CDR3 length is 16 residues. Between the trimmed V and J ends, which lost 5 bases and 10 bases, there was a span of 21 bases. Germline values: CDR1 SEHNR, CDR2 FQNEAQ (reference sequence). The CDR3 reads CASSQSRGGRESPLHF. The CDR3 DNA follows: TGTGCCAGCAGCCAATCCCGCGGGGGGCGCGAATCACCCCTCCACTTT. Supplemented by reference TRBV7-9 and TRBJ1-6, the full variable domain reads DTGVSQNPRHKITKRGQNVTFRCDPISEHNRLYWYRQTLGQGPEFLTYFQNEAQLEKSRLLSDRFSAERPKGSFSTLEIQRTEQGDSAMYLCASSQSRGGRESPLHFGNGTRLTVT.

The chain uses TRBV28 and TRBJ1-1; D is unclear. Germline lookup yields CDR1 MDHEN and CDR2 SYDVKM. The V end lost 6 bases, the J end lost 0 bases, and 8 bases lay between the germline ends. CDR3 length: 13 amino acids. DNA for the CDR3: TGTGCCAGCAGCCCCACTTTGAACACTGAAGCTTTCTTT. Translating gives CASSPTLNTEAFF.

The CDR3 nucleotides read TGTGCCAGCAGCTTAGACGGCCCAGGAACTGAAGCTTTCTTT. Protein sequence: CASSLDGPGTEAFF. The chain has TRBV11-2 and TRBJ1-1, with D unclear. The germline gives CDR1 SGHAT, CDR2 FQNNGV. V was cut by 0 bases and J by 5 bases, with 10 bases left in between. This CDR3 contains 14 residues.

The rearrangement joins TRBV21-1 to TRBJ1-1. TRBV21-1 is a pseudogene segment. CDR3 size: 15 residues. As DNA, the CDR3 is TGTGCCAGCAGCAAAGATCGAGGGCTCGAGGCTGAAGCTTTCTTT. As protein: CASSKDRGLEAEAFF.

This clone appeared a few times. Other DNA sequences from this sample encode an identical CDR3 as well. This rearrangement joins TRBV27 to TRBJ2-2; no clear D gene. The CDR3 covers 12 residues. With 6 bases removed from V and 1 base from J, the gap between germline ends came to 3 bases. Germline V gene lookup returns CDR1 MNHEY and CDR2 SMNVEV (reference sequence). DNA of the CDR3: TGTGCCAGCAGCCTGAACACCGGGGAGCTGTTTTTT. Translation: CASSLNTGELFF.

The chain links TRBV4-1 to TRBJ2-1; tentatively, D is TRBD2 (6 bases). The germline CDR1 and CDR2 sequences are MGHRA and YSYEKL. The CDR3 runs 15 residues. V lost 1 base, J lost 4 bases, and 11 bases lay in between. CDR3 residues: CASSQGRDRYNEQFF. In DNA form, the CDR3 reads TGCGCCAGCAGCCAAGGGAGGGACCGATACAATGAGCAGTTCTTC.

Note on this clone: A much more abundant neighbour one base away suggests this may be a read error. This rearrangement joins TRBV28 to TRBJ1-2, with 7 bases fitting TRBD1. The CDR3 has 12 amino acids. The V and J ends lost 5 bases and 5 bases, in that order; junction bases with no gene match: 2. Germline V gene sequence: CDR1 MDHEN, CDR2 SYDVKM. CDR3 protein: CASSKTGYGYTF. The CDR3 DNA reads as TGTGCCAGCAGTAAGACAGGGTATGGCTACACCTTC.

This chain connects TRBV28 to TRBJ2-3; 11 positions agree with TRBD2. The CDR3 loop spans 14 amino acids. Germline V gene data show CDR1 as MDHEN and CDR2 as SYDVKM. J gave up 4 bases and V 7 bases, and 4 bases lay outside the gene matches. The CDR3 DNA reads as TGTGCCAGCAAACTAGCGGGAGCCCCAGATACGCAGTATTTT. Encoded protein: CASKLAGAPDTQYF.